The 29 T cell receptor beta chains below were found in one sample sequenced in a study of PD-L1 blockade in urothelial cancer. The protocol was immunoSEQ multiplex PCR, while the TCRdb copy is restricted to in-frame clones and leaves out a portion. The top ten clones hold approximately 15% of a sample with more than 30,000 clones, around 88% of them seen once. The material was PBMCs, obtained around atezolizumab (anti-PD-L1) treatment. The receptor set was obtained from a man between 60 and 75 years old with urothelial cancer.

The chain joins TRBV5-6 to TRBJ1-1; a weak D match, TRBD1 (5 bases). This CDR3 spans 15 amino acids. V was shortened by 2 bases and J by 2 bases, with 13 bases between the two germline ends. Germline loops: CDR1 SGHDT, CDR2 YYEEEE. The CDR3 bases are TGTGCCAGCAGCTTACCACGCGGGGCAAACACTGAAGCTTTCTTT. Translated, it gives CASSLPRGANTEAFF.

This chain joins TRBV28 and TRBJ2-5; D unclear. With 3 bases removed from V and 4 bases from J, the gap between germline ends came to 6 bases. The CDR3 covers 12 residues. From germline, CDR1 is MDHEN and CDR2 SYDVKM. The CDR3 is CASSFRRETQYF. The CDR3 DNA follows: TGTGCCAGCAGTTTTAGGAGAGAGACCCAGTACTTC.

The rearrangement links TRBV5-1 to TRBJ2-2; no clear D gene. V was shortened by 0 bases and J by 4 bases, with 7 bases between the two germline ends. Germline values: CDR1 SGHRS, CDR2 YFSETQ. This CDR3 spans 14 amino acids. The CDR3 is CASSLADTTGELFF. As DNA, the CDR3 is TGCGCCAGCAGCTTGGCCGACACCACCGGGGAGCTGTTTTTT.

The chain links TRBV28 to TRBJ2-2, with D maybe TRBD1 (6 bases). The CDR3 covers 14 residues. Germline V gene data show CDR1 as MDHEN and CDR2 as SYDVKM. Trimming took off 1 base at V and 5 bases at J, with 8 bases between the two ends. The CDR3 sequence: CASSLSRGTGELFF. The CDR3 nucleotides are TGTGCCAGCAGTTTATCCAGGGGTACCGGGGAGCTGTTTTTT. The full variable domain, with the rest looked up from reference TRBV28 and TRBJ2-2, is DVKVTQSSRYLVKRTGEKVFLECVQDMDHENMFWYRQDPGLGLRLIYFSYDVKMKEKGDIPEGYSVSREKKERFSLILESASTNQTSMYLCASSLSRGTGELFFGEGSRLTVL.

The rearrangement uses TRBV18 and TRBJ1-5; D is ambiguous. Germline V gives CDR1 KGHSH, CDR2 LQKENI. This CDR3 contains 14 residues. V shed 3 bases and J shed 3 bases, with 9 bases lying between them. CDR3 DNA: TGTGCCAGCTCACCCGTGAGGGACAATCAGCCCCAGCATTTT. Its translation is CASSPVRDNQPQHF.

The V and J genes are TRBV19 and TRBJ1-2; D unresolved. Germline-derived CDR1 and CDR2 are LNHDA and SQIVND (reference sequence). CDR3 length: 14 residues. V lost 1 base and J lost 0, with 6 bases in between. CDR3 sequence (DNA): TGTGCCAGTAGTATAGGAACAGCTAACTATGGCTACACCTTC. Translating it yields CASSIGTANYGYTF. The whole variable domain, filled in from reference TRBV19 and TRBJ1-2, reads DGGITQSPKYLFRKEGQNVTLSCEQNLNHDAMYWYRQDPGQGLRLIYYSQIVNDFQKGDIAEGYSVSREKKESFPLTVTSAQKNPTAFYLCASSIGTANYGYTFGSGTRLTVV.

V and J are TRBV27 and TRBJ1-5; tentative D call: TRBD1 (6 bases). The germline V and J ends were trimmed by 4 bases and 0 bases, with 7 bases remaining between them. CDR1 and CDR2 (germline): MNHEY, SMNVEV (reference sequence). There are 14 residues in the CDR3. The CDR3 DNA reads TGTGCCAGCAGTTACAGGGTTAGCAATCAGCCCCAGCATTTT. Translated, it gives CASSYRVSNQPQHF.

This clone occurred once. The rearrangement joins TRBV7-2 to TRBJ2-1, with D unresolved. Between the trimmed V and J ends, which lost 5 bases and 12 bases, there was a span of 14 bases. CDR3 length: 12 amino acids. CDR1 is SGHTA and CDR2 is FQGNSA in the germline V gene. The CDR3 DNA reads as TGTGCCAGCAGCCACAGTCGCCCCGGGCAGTTCTTC. Its protein is CASSHSRPGQFF. Drawing the rest from reference TRBV7-2 and TRBJ2-1, the complete variable domain is GAGVSQSPSNKVTEKGKDVELRCDPISGHTALYWYRQSLGQGLEFLIYFQGNSAPDKSGLPSDRFSAERTGGSVSTLTIQRTQQEDSAVYLCASSHSRPGQFFGPGTRLTVL.

V gene TRBV4-1 combines with J gene TRBJ2-7, with TRBD2 identical over 8 bases. The V gene end was trimmed by 4 bases and the J gene end by 6 bases; junction bases not matched to a gene: 5. Germline CDR1 and CDR2: MGHRA and YSYEKL. The CDR3 loop spans 13 amino acids. CDR3 coding DNA: TGCGCCAGCAGCCTGGGACTAGAGGGCGAGCAGTACTTC. Translating it yields CASSLGLEGEQYF.

CDR3 DNA: TGTGCCAGCAGCTCGGAGGCTGAAGCTTTCTTT. Its protein product is CASSSEAEAFF. The genes are TRBV28 and TRBJ1-1; D gene uncertain. The germline V gene has CDR1 MDHEN and CDR2 SYDVKM. The CDR3 has 11 residues. Trimming left V 6 bases short and J 6 bases short, with 8 bases between. Based on the CDR3 plus reference TRBV28 and TRBJ1-1, the full variable domain is DVKVTQSSRYLVKRTGEKVFLECVQDMDHENMFWYRQDPGLGLRLIYFSYDVKMKEKGDIPEGYSVSREKKERFSLILESASTNQTSMYLCASSSEAEAFFGQGTRLTVV.

The rearrangement joins TRBV19 to TRBJ2-1, with 12 nucleotides matching TRBD2. The junction had 5 bases not matched to a gene; V was cut back by 1 base and J by 4 bases. This CDR3 contains 17 residues. Germline-derived CDR1 and CDR2 are LNHDA and SQIVND (reference sequence). The CDR3 DNA reads TGTGCCAGTAGTATAGGGACTAGCGGGGCCCTTTACAATGAGCAGTTCTTC. This sequence encodes CASSIGTSGALYNEQFF.

The V call is TRBV27, the J call TRBJ2-5; TRBD1 aligns across 9 bases. In germline, CDR1 is MNHEY, CDR2 SMNVEV (reference sequence). V was clipped by 3 bases and J by 5 bases; unmatched bases: 4. The length of the CDR3 is 14 residues. The CDR3 spells CASSFRTGEETQYF. CDR3 sequence (DNA): TGTGCCAGCAGTTTCCGGACAGGGGAGGAGACCCAGTACTTC.

V is TRBV28 and J is TRBJ2-7; TRBD1 matches at 8 bases. Per the germline V gene, CDR1 is MDHEN and CDR2 is SYDVKM. The V gene end was trimmed by 2 bases and the J gene end by 0 bases; junction bases not matched to a gene: 6. The CDR3 loop spans 16 amino acids. The CDR3 loop is CASSLPRTGSSYEQYF. As DNA, the CDR3 is TGTGCCAGCAGTTTACCCCGGACAGGGAGCTCCTACGAGCAGTACTTC.

This sequence joins TRBV6-1 and TRBJ1-4, with 10 bases fitting TRBD1. The germline V gene encodes CDR1 MNHNS and CDR2 SASEGT. The CDR3 consists of 14 residues. V shed 6 bases, J shed 6 bases, and the junction held 4 bases outside the gene matches. The CDR3 nucleotides are TGTGCCAGCAGGGGGGGGACAGGGGATGAAAAACTGTTTTTT. Residues: CASRGGTGDEKLFF.

The J gene is TRBJ2-2, the V gene TRBV30, with D possibly TRBD2 on 5 matching bases. Trimming took 8 bases from V and 5 from J, leaving 12 bases between them. Germline CDR1 and CDR2: GTSNPN and SVGIG (reference sequence). There are 12 residues in the CDR3. DNA of the CDR3: TGTGCCCACCGGGGTTCGACCGGGGAGCTGTTTTTT. Its protein is CAHRGSTGELFF.

The V call is TRBV7-8, the J call TRBJ1-4; maybe TRBD1 (6 bases). From germline, CDR1 is SGHVS and CDR2 FQNEAQ. Trimming removed 5 bases at V and 5 bases at J, with 27 bases between. There are 19 residues in the CDR3. The CDR3 loop reads CASSGPGGGPKLMNEKLFF. In DNA form, the CDR3 reads TGTGCCAGCAGCGGACCCGGTGGGGGCCCAAAACTAATGAATGAAAAACTGTTTTTT.

The CDR3, as DNA: TGTGCCAGTAGTAGGACTTCATCGTGGAACACCATATATTTT. Protein: CASSRTSSWNTIYF. The rearrangement uses TRBV19 and TRBJ1-3; D call uncertain. V was cut by 4 bases and J by 7 bases, with 14 bases left in between. Germline assignment: CDR1 LNHDA and CDR2 SQIVND (reference sequence). The CDR3 extends over 14 amino acids.

V and J are TRBV15 and TRBJ1-2; 7 bases line up with TRBD1. V dropped 3 bases and J dropped 5; count of bases not matched to a gene: 18. From germline, CDR1 is LNHNV and CDR2 YYDKDF (reference sequence). The CDR3 consists of 18 residues. The CDR3 DNA reads as TGTGCCACCAGCAGTGAGTTCGGATCCGAGACAGGGAGGTATGGCTACACCTTC. Protein: CATSSEFGSETGRYGYTF.

The gene calls are TRBV13 and TRBJ2-2; no clear D. The germline V and J ends were trimmed by 2 bases and 8 bases, with 6 bases remaining between them. Germline V gene sequence: CDR1 PRHDT, CDR2 FYEKMQ (reference sequence). This CDR3 contains 12 residues. As DNA, the CDR3 is TGTGCCAGCAGCTTAATGAGGGGGGAGCTGTTTTTT. Its translation: CASSLMRGELFF.

In DNA, the CDR3 is TGCGCCAGCAGCCCAGGCCTTAGGGGGGAAGCTTTCTTT. Residues: CASSPGLRGEAFF. The rearrangement joins TRBV5-1 to TRBJ1-1; D is perhaps TRBD1 (6 bases). V dropped 4 bases and J dropped 8 bases, with 15 bases sitting between them. This CDR3 region has 13 residues. Germline CDR1 is SGHRS and CDR2 is YFSETQ.

This clone occurred a few times. The chain couples TRBV11-3 to TRBJ2-1, with TRBD2 identical over 15 bases. Germline V CDR1 and CDR2: SGHNT, YENEEA. The J segment lost 8 bases and the V segment lost 5 bases, leaving 10 bases of the junction unmatched. The CDR3 is made up of 17 amino acids. CDR3 sequence (DNA): TGTGCCAGCAGCCCCCGGACTAGCGGGGGGGCCTCGGATGAGCAGTTCTTC. As protein: CASSPRTSGGASDEQFF.

The chain employs TRBV4-3 and TRBJ1-2, with D uncertain. Germline loops: CDR1 LGHNA, CDR2 YSLEER. The V and J ends lost 0 bases and 2 bases respectively, with 7 bases between them. The CDR3 spans 14 residues. The CDR3 is CASSQDARNYGYTF. CDR3 bases: TGCGCCAGCAGCCAAGATGCCAGGAACTATGGCTACACCTTC.

This clone was seen more than once but under ten times. The chain combines TRBV7-8 with TRBJ1-5; D is unresolved. Germline V gene sequence: CDR1 SGHVS, CDR2 FQNEAQ. The ends were cut back, 1 base at V and 0 bases at J, with 10 bases in the middle. This CDR3 spans 16 amino acids. The CDR3 nucleotides read TGTGCCAGCAGCTTAGAGCGAACTCGTAGCAATCAGCCCCAGCATTTT. Amino acid sequence: CASSLERTRSNQPQHF. Combining the CDR3 with reference TRBV7-8 and TRBJ1-5 gives the whole variable domain GAGVSQSPRYKVAKRGQDVALRCDPISGHVSLFWYQQALGQGPEFLTYFQNEAQLDKSGLPSDRFFAERPEGSVSTLKIQRTQQEDSAVYLCASSLERTRSNQPQHFGDGTRLSIL.

The chain couples TRBV30 to TRBJ1-1; D is undetermined. V shed 6 bases and J shed 4 bases, with 15 bases lying between them. This CDR3 is 13 amino acids long. Germline CDR1 reads GTSNPN; CDR2 reads SVGIG (reference sequence). DNA for the CDR3: TGTGCCTGTGAGGTAGCCATGAGCACTGAAGCTTTCTTT. Translating gives CACEVAMSTEAFF.

The rearrangement uses TRBV15 and TRBJ1-2; no reliable D call. The germline V gene encodes CDR1 LNHNV and CDR2 YYDKDF (reference sequence). V was trimmed by 0 bases and J by 7 bases, leaving 15 bases between them. The CDR3 covers 15 residues. The CDR3 DNA follows: TGTGCCACCAGCAGAGATATTTGGGAGTTACGTGGCTACACCTTC. Protein sequence: CATSRDIWELRGYTF.

The chain links TRBV10-3 to TRBJ1-2; a weak D match, TRBD1 (6 bases). V lost 5 bases and J lost 2, with 6 bases in between. Per germline, CDR1 ENHRY and CDR2 SYGVKD. The length of the CDR3 is 12 residues. CDR3 residues: CAISTGNYGYTF. The CDR3 DNA reads as TGTGCCATCAGTACAGGGAACTATGGCTACACCTTC.

The chain joins TRBV5-6 to TRBJ2-2; D remains unclear. V shed 5 bases and J shed 0 bases, with 11 bases lying between them. The CDR3 is made up of 15 amino acids. Germline values: CDR1 SGHDT, CDR2 YYEEEE. This CDR3 reads CASRWAYTNTGELFF. The CDR3 bases are TGTGCCAGCAGGTGGGCATACACGAACACCGGGGAGCTGTTTTTT.

This clone showed up just a few times. The chain is built from TRBV4-2 and TRBJ2-1, with 11 nucleotides matching TRBD1. With V trimmed by 1 base and J by 6 bases, 5 bases remained unmatched. This CDR3 has 16 amino acids. Germline V gives CDR1 LGHNA, CDR2 YNFKEQ. The chain's CDR3 is CASSQAGTGGINEQFF. As DNA, the CDR3 is TGTGCCAGCAGCCAAGCCGGGACAGGGGGTATCAATGAGCAGTTCTTC.

This sequence joins TRBV2 and TRBJ1-6; TRBD1 might be the D (5 bases). The CDR3 is 15 residues long. The germline V gene encodes CDR1 SNHLY and CDR2 FYNNEI. V was clipped by 7 bases and J by 7 bases, with 17 bases between them. Written as DNA, the CDR3 is TGTGCCAGCACTAAGCGTTCAGGGCTCAATTCACCCCTCCACTTT. Its protein is CASTKRSGLNSPLHF.